A single sample is the source of the 26 T cell receptor beta chains below, sequenced in a study of T cell responses to AZD1222 COVID-19 vaccine. Clones were read by immunoSEQ multiplex PCR, and TCRdb kept only the in-frame ones, dropping some. The data show about 140,000 clones, roughly nine tenths seen once. Sequenced here: peripheral blood, sampled on day 0 of AZD1222 vaccination. These receptors came from an adult in good health.

J is TRBJ2-1 and V is TRBV6-5, with TRBD1 matching over 9 bases. The CDR3 length is 16 residues. V lost 0 bases to trimming and J lost 6 bases; unmatched junction nucleotides: 6. Per the germline V gene, CDR1 is MNHEY and CDR2 is SVGAGI. This CDR3 reads CASSYSTGGEGNEQFF. The CDR3 DNA reads as TGTGCCAGCAGTTACTCTACAGGGGGCGAGGGCAATGAGCAGTTCTTC.

The V and J genes are TRBV14 and TRBJ2-3; 7 nucleotides match TRBD1. The CDR3 sequence is 15 residues long. J was trimmed by 2 bases and V by 4 bases; bases with no gene match: 6. The germline CDR1 and CDR2 sequences are SGHDN and FVKESK. This CDR3 reads CASSPRDRVTDTQYF. In DNA, the CDR3 is TGTGCCAGCAGCCCCCGGGACAGAGTCACAGATACGCAGTATTTT.

The chain carries TRBV7-2 and TRBJ2-1, with a tentative D call TRBD1 (6 bases). Germline V gene lookup returns CDR1 SGHTA and CDR2 FQGNSA. The CDR3 runs 15 residues. Trimming removed 6 bases from V and 1 base from J, with 13 bases in between. The DNA for the CDR3 is TGTGCCAGCAGTACAGACCAGGGGTCCTACAATGAGCAGTTCTTC. Its translation is CASSTDQGSYNEQFF.

The chain joins TRBV6-6 to TRBJ2-5; D is perhaps TRBD1 (6 bases). The CDR3 runs 14 residues. Trimming removed 6 bases at V and 2 bases at J, with 13 bases between. Germline-derived CDR1 and CDR2 are MNHNY and SVGAGI (reference sequence). CDR3 loop: CASSPGQIQETQYF. For the CDR3, the DNA is TGTGCCAGCAGCCCCGGACAGATTCAAGAGACCCAGTACTTC.

V is TRBV12-3 or TRBV12-4 and J is TRBJ1-3; D is perhaps TRBD1 (5 bases). The CDR3 length is 12 residues. V was pared by 5 bases and J by 9 bases, with 11 bases between. The DNA for the CDR3 is TGTGCCAGCAGTGTAGGGGATGGCACCATATATTTT. Protein product: CASSVGDGTIYF.

The J gene is TRBJ2-7, the V gene TRBV12-5; 9 nucleotides match TRBD1. CDR1 and CDR2 from the germline V gene are LGHNT and FRNRAP. The CDR3 totals 16 residues. The J segment lost 5 bases and the V segment lost 6 bases, leaving 14 bases of the junction unmatched. CDR3 DNA: TGTGCTAGTGGGGGGGGAACCGGGACAGGGCTTCACGAGCAGTACTTC. Residues: CASGGGTGTGLHEQYF.

The chain joins TRBV6-2 or TRBV6-3 to TRBJ2-4, with 7 bases identical to TRBD1. In germline, CDR1 is MNHEY, CDR2 SVGEGT. V shed 6 bases, J shed 8 bases, and the junction held 13 bases outside the gene matches. This CDR3 comprises 15 residues. In DNA, the CDR3 is TGTGCCAGCAGCGCATTACAGGGGCAGGGGGACATTCAGTACTTC. It specifies CASSALQGQGDIQYF.

The table lists this clone with a count of one. The V and J genes are TRBV5-6 and TRBJ1-4, with 10 nucleotides matching TRBD1. Germline V gives CDR1 SGHDT, CDR2 YYEEEE. The CDR3 sequence is 15 residues long. V lost 4 bases and J lost 7; bases outside the gene matches: 7. The CDR3 sequence: CASSPRTGGGEKLFF. The CDR3 nucleotides read TGTGCCAGCAGCCCTAGGACAGGGGGGGGTGAAAAACTGTTTTTT. The full variable domain, rest sourced from reference TRBV5-6 and TRBJ1-4, is DAGVTQSPTHLIKTRGQQVTLRCSPKSGHDTVSWYQQALGQGPQFIFQYYEEEERQRGNFPDRFSGHQFPNYSSELNVNALLLGDSALYLCASSPRTGGGEKLFFGSGTQLSVL.

The V and J genes are TRBV7-2 and TRBJ1-2, with 7 bases aligning to TRBD1. The CDR3 has 18 residues. CDR1 is SGHTA and CDR2 is FQGNSA in the germline V gene. The junction had 12 bases not matched to a gene; V was cut back by 1 base and J by 1 base. In DNA, the CDR3 is TGTGCCAGCAGCTTAGGGGGGGACAGAATTAACCTTAACTATGGCTACACCTTC. Its translation is CASSLGGDRINLNYGYTF. The full variable domain, its missing parts supplied by reference TRBV7-2 and TRBJ1-2, is GAGVSQSPSNKVTEKGKDVELRCDPISGHTALYWYRQSLGQGLEFLIYFQGNSAPDKSGLPSDRFSAERTGGSVSTLTIQRTQQEDSAVYLCASSLGGDRINLNYGYTFGSGTRLTVV.

The chain carries TRBV4-3 and TRBJ1-5; 7 nucleotides line up with TRBD1. The J segment lost 4 bases and the V segment lost 3 bases, leaving 6 bases of the junction unmatched. Germline V lookup: CDR1 LGHNA, CDR2 YSLEER. The CDR3 is 15 amino acids. The CDR3 loop reads CASSQWTGGNQPQHF. The DNA for the CDR3 is TGCGCCAGCAGCCAGTGGACAGGAGGAAATCAGCCCCAGCATTTT.

In this sample, this clone turned up a few times. The CDR3 DNA follows: TGTGCCAGCTCACCACCGGAGGGGAACAATCAGCCCCAGCATTTT. Translation gives CASSPPEGNNQPQHF. The rearrangement uses TRBV18 and TRBJ1-5, with D possibly TRBD1 on 5 matching bases. With 0 bases removed from V and 3 bases from J, the gap between germline ends came to 9 bases. This CDR3 is built from 15 residues. Germline values: CDR1 KGHSH, CDR2 LQKENI.

The V and J genes are TRBV24-1 and TRBJ2-2, with TRBD1 as a possible D gene (6 bases). Trimming removed 9 bases at V and 4 bases at J, with 17 bases between. This CDR3 comprises 15 residues. Per the germline V gene, CDR1 is KGHDR and CDR2 is SFDVKD. CDR3 bases: TGTGCCACCGGCAGGGGTGAAGGGGGCACCGGGGAGCTGTTTTTT. This codes for CATGRGEGGTGELFF.

V and J are TRBV29-1 and TRBJ2-4; 8 nucleotides match TRBD1. The CDR3 covers 14 residues. CDR1 and CDR2 (germline): SQVTM, ANQGSEA. Trimming took 0 bases from V and 8 from J; bases not matched to a gene: 6. CDR3 DNA: TGCAGCGTTGAAGACCCAGGGGGCCGAGACATTCAGTACTTC. This sequence encodes CSVEDPGGRDIQYF.

The chain carries TRBV5-1 and TRBJ2-3, with 10 bases matching TRBD2. The CDR3 spans 16 residues. The V gene end was trimmed by 1 base and the J gene end by 5 bases; junction bases not matched to a gene: 7. Germline V gene data show CDR1 as SGHRS and CDR2 as YFSETQ. The CDR3 spells CASSLFSSGRGDTQYF. The CDR3 DNA is TGCGCCAGCAGCTTGTTTTCTAGCGGGAGAGGAGATACGCAGTATTTT.

This CDR3 reads CSVEGPREYEQYF. DNA of the CDR3: TGCAGCGTTGAGGGACCACGGGAGTACGAGCAGTACTTC. The chain recombines TRBV29-1 with TRBJ2-7; D possibly corresponds to TRBD2 (6 bases). Trimming removed 3 bases at V and 4 bases at J, with 13 bases between. CDR1 is SQVTM, CDR2 ANQGSEA, per germline. The CDR3 contains 13 residues.

V is TRBV29-1 and J is TRBJ1-2; TRBD1 is a possible D gene (5 bases). Germline V CDR1 and CDR2: SQVTM, ANQGSEA. V was trimmed by 4 bases and J by 9 bases, leaving 12 bases between them. The CDR3 covers 11 residues. The CDR3 nucleotides are TGCAGCGTTGCCCAGGGCGGTAGCTACACCTTC. Protein sequence: CSVAQGGSYTF.

The gene calls are TRBV10-2 and TRBJ1-2, with D possibly being TRBD1 (6 bases). This CDR3 has 14 residues. Germline V gene data show CDR1 as WSHSY and CDR2 as SAAADI. The V and J ends lost 1 base and 3 bases respectively, with 9 bases between them. CDR3 amino acids: CASSEYRVDYGYTF. The CDR3 DNA is TGCGCCAGCAGTGAGTACAGGGTTGACTATGGCTACACCTTC.

The CDR3, as DNA: TGTGCCAGCAGTCTCGACAGGGGGCTTCCCTACGAGCAGTACTTC. It is translated as CASSLDRGLPYEQYF. The rearrangement joins TRBV28 to TRBJ2-7; 10 bases align to TRBD1. The V gene end was trimmed by 5 bases and the J gene end by 2 bases; junction bases not matched to a gene: 6. Per the germline V gene, CDR1 is MDHEN and CDR2 is SYDVKM. This CDR3 is built from 15 residues.

The chain couples TRBV6-2 or TRBV6-3 to TRBJ2-1, with TRBD2 matching 7 bases. The length of the CDR3 is 15 residues. Germline CDR1 is MNHEY and CDR2 is SVGEGT. The V and J ends lost 4 bases and 2 bases, in that order; junction bases with no gene match: 5. Here the CDR3 reads CASSSLAGAYNEQFF. In DNA, the CDR3 is TGTGCCAGCAGTTCCTTGGCGGGGGCCTACAATGAGCAGTTCTTC.

The CDR3 is CASSSPGGWDNQPQHF. In nucleotides, the CDR3 is TGTGCCAGCAGCTCGCCGGGGGGGTGGGACAATCAGCCCCAGCATTTT. V gene TRBV7-2 combines with J gene TRBJ1-5; perhaps TRBD1 as D (5 bases). This CDR3 is built from 16 residues. V lost 4 bases and J lost 3, with 16 bases in between. Germline V lookup: CDR1 SGHTA, CDR2 FQGNSA.

The sample holds one count of this clone. The V and J genes are TRBV6-5 and TRBJ2-7, with a possible D match to TRBD1 (7 bases). This CDR3 has 13 amino acids. The ends were cut back, 7 bases at V and 5 bases at J, with 15 bases in the middle. Germline CDR1 reads MNHEY; CDR2 reads SVGAGI. The CDR3 DNA is TGTGCCAGCAACCCAGGGGGGCGCCACGAGCAGTACTTC. Translation: CASNPGGRHEQYF.

The rearrangement joins TRBV15 to TRBJ1-1, with a tentative D call TRBD1 (5 bases). The CDR3 contains 14 residues. Deletions cut 1 base from V and 7 bases from J, with 13 bases between. Germline V gene sequence: CDR1 LNHNV, CDR2 YYDKDF (reference sequence). The CDR3 DNA reads TGTGCCACCAGCAGAGTGGCAGGGCGAATTGAAGCTTTCTTT. Its translation: CATSRVAGRIEAFF.

CDR3 nucleotide sequence: TGTGCCAGCAGCCATGACAGCAGGGGTACAGAGCAGTACTTC. Encoded protein: CASSHDSRGTEQYF. V and J are TRBV7-2 and TRBJ2-7, with D possibly being TRBD1 (6 bases). V lost 5 bases, J lost 7 bases, and 18 bases lay in between. The germline V gene has CDR1 SGHTA and CDR2 FQGNSA. This CDR3 has 14 amino acids.

V gene TRBV5-4 combines with J gene TRBJ2-1, with a weak D call TRBD1 (5 bases). V was shortened by 9 bases and J by 7 bases, with 11 bases between the two germline ends. The CDR3 extends over 11 amino acids. Looked up from germline, CDR1 is SGHNT and CDR2 is YYREEE (reference sequence). The CDR3 spells CATSKGNEQFF. The CDR3 nucleotides are TGTGCCACTTCTAAGGGGAATGAGCAGTTCTTC.

J is TRBJ1-2 and V is TRBV30; the D gene is possibly TRBD1 (5 bases). V dropped 0 bases and J dropped 7 bases, with 12 bases sitting between them. The CDR3 sequence is 13 residues long. Germline CDR1 and CDR2: GTSNPN and SVGIG (reference sequence). CDR3 in DNA: TGTGCCTGGAGTGTGGGGGAAATGATTGGCTACACCTTC. Protein sequence: CAWSVGEMIGYTF.

With respect to this clone: Germline and junction disagree at one end, which may indicate a read error. The chain recombines TRBV2 with TRBJ1-4; D call uncertain. This CDR3 has 13 amino acids. Germline V gene lookup returns CDR1 SNHLY and CDR2 FYNNEI. The CDR3 reads CASSGRTELACHF. DNA for the CDR3: TGTGCCAGCAGTGGAAGGACCGAGTTGGCCTGCCATTTT.